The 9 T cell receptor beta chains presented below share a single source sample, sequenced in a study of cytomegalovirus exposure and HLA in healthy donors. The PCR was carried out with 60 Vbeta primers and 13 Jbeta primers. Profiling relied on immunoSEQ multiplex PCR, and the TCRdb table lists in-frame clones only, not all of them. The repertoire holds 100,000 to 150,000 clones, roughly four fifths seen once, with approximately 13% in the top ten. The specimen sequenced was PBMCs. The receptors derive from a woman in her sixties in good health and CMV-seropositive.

CDR3 in DNA: TGTGCCAGCAGGAAGGGACTGGGAAAGGAAAAACTGTTTTTT. Translation: CASRKGLGKEKLFF. The chain employs TRBV28 and TRBJ1-4; possible D gene TRBD1, 5 bases. V lost 6 bases, J lost 8 bases, and 16 bases lay in between. The CDR3 runs 14 residues. CDR1 is MDHEN, CDR2 SYDVKM, per germline.

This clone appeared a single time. In nucleotides, the CDR3 is TGTGCCAGCAGCTTCTTCTCTGGAAACACCATATATTTT. Translation: CASSFFSGNTIYF. This chain links TRBV11-2 with TRBJ1-3; D unclear. The V and J ends lost 3 bases and 0 bases respectively, with 3 bases between them. The length of the CDR3 is 13 residues. The germline gives CDR1 SGHAT, CDR2 FQNNGV.

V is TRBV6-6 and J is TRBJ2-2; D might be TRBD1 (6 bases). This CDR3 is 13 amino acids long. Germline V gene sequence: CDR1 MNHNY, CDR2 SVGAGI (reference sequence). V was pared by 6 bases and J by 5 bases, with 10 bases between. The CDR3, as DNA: TGTGCCAGCAGAAAGGGGGTTACCGGGGAGCTGTTTTTT. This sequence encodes CASRKGVTGELFF.

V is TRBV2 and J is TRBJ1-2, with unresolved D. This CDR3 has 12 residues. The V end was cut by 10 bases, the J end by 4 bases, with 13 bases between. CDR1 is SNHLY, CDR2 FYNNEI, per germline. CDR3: CANGVRSYGYTF. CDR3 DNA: TGTGCCAACGGGGTCCGCAGCTATGGCTACACCTTC. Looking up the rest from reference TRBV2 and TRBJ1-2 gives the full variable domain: EPEVTQTPSHQVTQMGQEVILRCVPISNHLYFYWYRQILGQKVEFLVSFYNNEISEKSEIFDDQFSVERPDGSNFTLKIRSTKLEDSAMYFCANGVRSYGYTFGSGTRLTVV.

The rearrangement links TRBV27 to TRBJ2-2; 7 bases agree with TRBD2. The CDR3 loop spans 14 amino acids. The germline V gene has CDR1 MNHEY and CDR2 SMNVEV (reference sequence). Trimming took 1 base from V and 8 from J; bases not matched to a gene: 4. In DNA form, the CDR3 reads TGTGCCAGCAGTTTATATACGCGGGGGGGGGAGCTGTTTTTT. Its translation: CASSLYTRGGELFF.

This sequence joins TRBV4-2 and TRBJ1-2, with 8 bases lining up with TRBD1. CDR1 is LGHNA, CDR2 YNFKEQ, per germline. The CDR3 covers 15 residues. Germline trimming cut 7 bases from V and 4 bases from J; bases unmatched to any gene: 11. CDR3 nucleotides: TGTGCCAGCACCTTATCGACAGGGGACGGCTATGGCTACACCTTC. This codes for CASTLSTGDGYGYTF.

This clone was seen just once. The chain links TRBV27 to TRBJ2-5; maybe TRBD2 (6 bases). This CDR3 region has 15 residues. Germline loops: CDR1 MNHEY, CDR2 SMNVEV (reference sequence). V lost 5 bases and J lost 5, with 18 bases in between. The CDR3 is CASSPRTNPLETQYF. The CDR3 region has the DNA TGTGCCAGCAGTCCCCGGACTAATCCGTTGGAGACCCAGTACTTC.

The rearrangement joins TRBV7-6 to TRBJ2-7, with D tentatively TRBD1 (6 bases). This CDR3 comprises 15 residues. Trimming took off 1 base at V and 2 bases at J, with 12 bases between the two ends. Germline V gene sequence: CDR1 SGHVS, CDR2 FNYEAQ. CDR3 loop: CASSLEWTEAYEQYF. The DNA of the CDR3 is TGTGCCAGCAGCTTAGAGTGGACAGAGGCCTACGAGCAGTACTTC.

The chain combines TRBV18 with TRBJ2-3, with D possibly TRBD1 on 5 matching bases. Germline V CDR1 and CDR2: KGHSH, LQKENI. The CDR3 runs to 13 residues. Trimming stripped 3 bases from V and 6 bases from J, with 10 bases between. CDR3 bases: TGTGCCAGCTCACCCCTGGACACCGATACGCAGTATTTT. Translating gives CASSPLDTDTQYF.